A single T cell receptor beta chain is shown here with its context. What this receptor recognizes is not known. No base-level quality is on record; no much larger clone is a single base apart. The CDR3 regions of human TCRbeta chains were analyzed by immunosequencing. Per the source publication's procedure: TCRs in the repertoires were matched against a reference library of SARS-CoV-2-specific TCRs that had been generated with the MIRA antigen-specificity platform. Breadth was defined as the fraction of unique TCRs that were SARS-CoV-2-associated. Depth was defined as the fraction of total T cells that were SARS-CoV-2-associated. Using the MIRA data, each spike-specific TCR was assigned both to the spike region to which the TCR was reactive and to a CD4 or CD8 class. Log10-transformed breadth and depth values were compared by one-way ANOVA with Sidak's multiple comparisons tests. TCRdb provides this immuneACCESS table in a form limited to in-frame rearrangements. Some clones are lacking; in checked studies, under half of them reflect an unresolved V gene, and why the rest are absent is not known. V and J calls and clone size follow that table, whereas D and trimming were derived from the DNA. In this sample the table shows about 20,000 clones, almost 85% of which occur a single time. The biggest ten clones account for roughly a sixth of the sample.

This sample was taken from a study of T cell responses to AZD1222 COVID-19 vaccine (dated by TCRdb to the early 2020s). Describing the broader study: A total of over 230 trial participants underwent TCR sequencing, of whom about 210 received two doses of AZD1222 and some 25 received two doses of the MenACWY control vaccine. Trial participants were enrolled by age into subgroups of 18-55, 56-69 and 70-plus years, and around 150, 28 and 57 TCR-sequenced participants, respectively, were included in these subgroups.

Trimming leaves V shorter by 3 bases and J shorter by 3 bases, with the junction holding 11 bases beyond the gene matches. CDR3 length: 15 amino acids, cysteine to phenylalanine. Only the CDR3 DNA is retained, 45 bases long and in frame from the first base. CDR1 and CDR2, looked up from the germline V gene (reference sequence), are GTSNPN and SVGIG. Beyond this particular receptor, the publication reports: After two AZD1222 doses, both the breadth and the depth of spike-specific TCRs were significantly higher than at day 0 and than in MenACWY recipients. Conclusions about previously exposed vaccinees are limited because only six or seven AZD1222 recipients were SARS-CoV-2 seropositive at baseline. The whole spike protein was spanned by vaccine-associated CD4 TCRs, and dominant responses were seen in regions 160-218 and 743-854. Most participants were white British and females outnumbered males, and the authors suggested that clonal diversity may have been underestimated. Epitopes outside the regions mutated in the B.1.351 and B.1.1.7 variants were reportedly recognized by nearly half of the unique spike-specific TCRs. Because no day 14 peak-response samples were available, repertoires were characterized only after the peak T cell response. The 56-69-year group was small, and its depth increase did not reach significance, likely because of low power.

In light of the paper, this sample's time point label describes: about 28 days (+/-7) after the second vaccine dose. AZD1222 recipients whose second dose came at about 4 weeks and those whose second dose came at about 12 weeks were combined into one group, since spike-specific TCR depth and breadth did not differ between the two schedules. Vaccinee samples were obtained from the UK trials COV001 and COV002, which included a single-blind randomized controlled phase 2/3 trial of AZD1222 (ChAdOx1 nCoV-19) in healthy adults. For TCRbeta chain sequencing, PBMC samples from trial participants were taken at day 0 and at day 28 after the second dose.

The chain joins TRBV30 to TRBJ2-7, with 7 bases in between that match TRBD2. Sequencing used peripheral blood, obtained 28 days after the second AZD1222 dose. This TCR was recovered from an adult who received the AZD1222 COVID-19 vaccine. The sequenced DNA: TGTGCCTGGAGCCCAGGGTGGGGCGGGAGCTACGAGCAGTACTTC. The encoded protein is CAWSPGWGGSYEQYF.